The 8 T cell receptor beta chains below all came from one sample that was sequenced in a study of graft-versus-host responses after intestinal transplantation. The table came from immunoSEQ multiplex PCR; TCRdb's copy has only in-frame clones and leaves some out. The sample shows 90,000 to 150,000 clones, about 93% of them seen only once. Their antigens are not known. Sequences were derived from unstimulated CD4+ T cells sorted from spleen or lymph node cells, sampled before intestinal transplant. The receptors were gathered from a human donor who received an intestinal transplant.

The chain joins TRBV14 to TRBJ2-5; a weak D match, TRBD2 (6 bases). This CDR3 is 15 amino acids long. V was clipped by 4 bases and J by 5 bases, with 17 bases between them. The germline CDR1 and CDR2 sequences are SGHDN and FVKESK. The CDR3 bases are TGTGCCAGCAGCCTGAAGCTCCGGGGGTCGGAGACCCAGTACTTC. Its translation: CASSLKLRGSETQYF.

This chain uses TRBV5-1 with TRBJ2-1; 7 nucleotides line up with TRBD1. There are 14 residues in the CDR3. V dropped 10 bases and J dropped 5; count of bases not matched to a gene: 12. Per the germline V gene, CDR1 is SGHRS and CDR2 is YFSETQ. CDR3: CASTGDRPDNEQFF. In DNA form, the CDR3 reads TGCGCCTCCACAGGGGATCGCCCCGACAATGAGCAGTTCTTC.

This clone has a handful of counts. The genes are TRBV6-6 and TRBJ2-7; D not certain. In germline, CDR1 is MNHNY, CDR2 SVGAGI (reference sequence). Trimming stripped 7 bases from V and 2 bases from J, with 6 bases between. This CDR3 region has 11 residues. CDR3 protein: CASTATYEQYF. CDR3 nucleotide sequence: TGTGCCAGCACGGCCACCTACGAGCAGTACTTC.

The chain links TRBV6-1 to TRBJ2-7, with 8 bases identical to TRBD1. The CDR3 consists of 14 residues. Germline V gene data show CDR1 as MNHNS and CDR2 as SASEGT. The junction had 7 bases not matched to a gene; V was cut back by 5 bases and J by 4 bases. CDR3 coding DNA: TGTGCCAGCAGTAGAGACAGGGGTGGGTACGAGCAGTACTTC. The encoded protein is CASSRDRGGYEQYF.

The V call is TRBV30, the J call TRBJ2-1, with D unresolved. The germline V and J ends were trimmed by 5 bases and 0 bases, with 14 bases remaining between them. In germline, CDR1 is GTSNPN, CDR2 SVGIG (reference sequence). The CDR3 contains 15 residues. In DNA, the CDR3 is TGTGCCTGGCACCTCCCAGGCACCTCCTACAATGAGCAGTTCTTC. Translation gives CAWHLPGTSYNEQFF. Full variable domain (rest looked up from reference TRBV30 and TRBJ2-1): SQTIHQWPATLVQPVGSPLSLECTVEGTSNPNLYWYRQAAGRGLQLLFYSVGIGQISSEVPQNLSASRPQDRQFILSSKKLLLSDSGFYLCAWHLPGTSYNEQFFGPGTRLTVL.

V and J are TRBV4-2 and TRBJ2-7, with 11 positions matching TRBD2. J lost 7 bases, V lost 0 bases, and 8 bases had no gene match. In germline, CDR1 is LGHNA, CDR2 YNFKEQ. The CDR3 sequence is 16 residues long. DNA of the CDR3: TGTGCCAGCAGCCAAGATGCCCTAGCGGGGGGTGGGGAGCAGTACTTC. Translated: CASSQDALAGGGEQYF.

The rearrangement links TRBV10-3 to TRBJ1-2; 9 nucleotides agree with TRBD1. This CDR3 region has 14 residues. With 4 bases clipped from V and 2 bases from J, the junction kept 2 bases outside the gene matches. Germline CDR1 and CDR2: ENHRY and SYGVKD. The CDR3 bases are TGTGCCATCAGTGTAACAGGGGGCAACTATGGCTACACCTTC. As protein: CAISVTGGNYGYTF.

The chain joins TRBV7-9 to TRBJ1-2; D perhaps matches TRBD1 (5 bases). The CDR3 is 15 residues long. Germline CDR1 reads SEHNR; CDR2 reads FQNEAQ (reference sequence). Trimming shortened V by 5 bases and J by 0 bases, and 13 bases separated the two germline ends. In DNA form, the CDR3 reads TGTGCCAGCAGCCGCGGGGGAGTAACTAACTATGGCTACACCTTC. It translates to CASSRGGVTNYGYTF.